This T cell receptor beta chain was recorded in a study of cytomegalovirus exposure and HLA in healthy donors. Primers: 60 Vbeta forward and 13 Jbeta reverse. Assay used: immunoSEQ multiplex PCR; TCRdb lists only in-frame clones, some missing. The repertoire holds 210,000 or so clones, 76% seen once, with 0.6% to 0.65% in the top ten. There are a few counts of this clone. Germline loops: CDR1 ENHRY, CDR2 SYGVKD. CDR3 length: 15 amino acids. V was pared by 0 bases and J by 12 bases, with 18 bases between. The chain is built from TRBV10-3 and TRBJ2-1; the D is unclear. Sequencing was done on a sample of PBMCs. This TCR came from a man between 18 and 35 years old in good health and CMV-seronegative. The CDR3 loop reads CAISESNTDLRRQFF. CDR3 coding DNA: TGTGCCATCAGTGAGTCGAATACGGATTTGAGGCGGCAGTTCTTC.